These 9 T cell receptor beta chains share one sample of origin, sequenced in a study of T cells in Graves' hyperthyroidism and ophthalmopathy. RNA transcripts gave rise to amplified TCR beta CDR3 regions. A set of HTBI primers served as the primers for a first-round RT-PCR of the TCR CDR3. TCRdb re-derived calls from the multiplex PCR reads in MiXCR, one entry per CDR3 protein. The sample lists 550,000 to 600,000 distinct CDR3 sequences, 15% to 20% occurring once. Sequenced: blood. All receptors derive from a woman between 18 and 30 years old with Graves' hyperthyroidism.

In nucleotides, the CDR3 is TGTGCCAGTGGGTATAGCGGGTTCGACACCGGGGAGCTGTTTTTT. This sequence encodes CASGYSGFDTGELFF. J is TRBJ2-2 and V is TRBV5-6; 7 positions agree with TRBD2. Germline assignment: CDR1 SGHDT and CDR2 YYEEEE. The CDR3 loop spans 15 amino acids. The V and J ends lost 8 bases and 3 bases, in that order; junction bases with no gene match: 10.

This clonotype was detected ten times or more. The chain links TRBV28 to TRBJ2-1; D gene uncertain. CDR3 length: 16 residues. Germline assignment: CDR1 MDHEN and CDR2 SYDVKM. V was trimmed by 2 bases and J by 4 bases, leaving 15 bases between them. DNA for the CDR3: TGTGCCAGCAGTTTACTGCTACGGTCCCCATACAATGAGCAGTTCTTC. This codes for CASSLLLRSPYNEQFF.

This clonotype was seen more than once but under ten times. A clone one base away is much larger, so this may be a read error. The chain recombines TRBV7-6 with TRBJ1-5, with D unclear. Germline-derived CDR1 and CDR2 are SGHVS and FNYEAQ. This CDR3 is built from 16 residues. The CDR3 loop reads CAGSLGTQYSNQPQHF. CDR3 in DNA: TGTGCCGGCAGCTTAGGTACGCAGTATAGCAATCAGCCCCAGCATTTT.

This clonotype has at least ten counts. The CDR3 nucleotides read TGTGCCAGCATGCGGATCCGGATTAAGGGCTTCGGCTACGAGCAGTACTTC. Its translation: CASMRIRIKGFGYEQYF. V and J are TRBV2 and TRBJ2-7; D is unclear. Per germline, CDR1 SNHLY and CDR2 FYNNEI. The CDR3 extends over 17 amino acids. Deletions cut 7 bases from V and 3 bases from J, with 25 bases between.

This chain uses TRBV6-1 with TRBJ1-4; 8 nucleotides match TRBD1. The CDR3 spans 14 residues. J lost 8 bases, V lost 6 bases, and 8 bases had no gene match. Germline loops: CDR1 MNHNS, CDR2 SASEGT. In DNA form, the CDR3 reads TGTGCCAGCAGGTCCCGGGACAGGCAGGAAAAACTGTTTTTT. Protein sequence: CASRSRDRQEKLFF.

CDR3 sequence (DNA): TGTGCCAGCAGCCACCGCGGGTTGCTTAATGAAAAACTGTTTTTT. Translated: CASSHRGLLNEKLFF. The chain joins TRBV14 to TRBJ1-4; no clear D. V was pared by 3 bases and J by 4 bases, with 12 bases between. The CDR3 contains 15 residues. Germline values: CDR1 SGHDN, CDR2 FVKESK.

The sample holds many counts of this clonotype. The J gene is TRBJ2-7, the V gene TRBV28, with TRBD2 matching 12 bases. V was clipped by 4 bases and J by 4 bases; unmatched bases: 5. The CDR3 is 15 residues long. CDR1 and CDR2 from the germline V gene are MDHEN and SYDVKM. The CDR3 nucleotides are TGTGCCAGCAGTTCGACTAGCGGGAGTCGGTACGAGCAGTACTTC. Its translation: CASSSTSGSRYEQYF.

This clonotype was seen a handful of times. This chain connects TRBV6-2 or TRBV6-3 to TRBJ2-7; 10 bases match TRBD2. This CDR3 region has 14 residues. Germline V gene data show CDR1 as MNHEY and CDR2 as SVGEGT. The J segment lost 3 bases and the V segment lost 4 bases, leaving 3 bases of the junction unmatched. CDR3 DNA sequence: TGTGCCAGCAGTTTTAGCGGGGGGCGCTACGAGCAGTACTTC. This sequence encodes CASSFSGGRYEQYF.

This clonotype has ten or more counts. V and J are TRBV12-3 or TRBV12-4 and TRBJ2-7; D unclear. V shed 3 bases and J shed 3 bases, with 9 bases lying between them. The CDR3 contains 13 residues. CDR3 nucleotides: TGTGCCAGCAGTTTTAATCTTTTCTACGAGCAGTACTTC. As protein: CASSFNLFYEQYF.